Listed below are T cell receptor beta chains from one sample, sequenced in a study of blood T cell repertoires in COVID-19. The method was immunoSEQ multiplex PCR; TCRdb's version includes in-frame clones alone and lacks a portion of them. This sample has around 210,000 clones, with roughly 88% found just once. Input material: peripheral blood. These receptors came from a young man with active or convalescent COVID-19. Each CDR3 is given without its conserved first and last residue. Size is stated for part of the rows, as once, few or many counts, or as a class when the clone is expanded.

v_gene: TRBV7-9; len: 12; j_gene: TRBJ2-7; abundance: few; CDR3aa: ASSLAQDSYEQY
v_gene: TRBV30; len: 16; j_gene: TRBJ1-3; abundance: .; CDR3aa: AWSVGIHRGATGNTIY
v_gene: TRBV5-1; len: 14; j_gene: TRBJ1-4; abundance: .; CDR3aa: ASSFLQQGAGEKLF
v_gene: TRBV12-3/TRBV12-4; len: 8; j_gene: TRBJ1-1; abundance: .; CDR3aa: ASSLARAF
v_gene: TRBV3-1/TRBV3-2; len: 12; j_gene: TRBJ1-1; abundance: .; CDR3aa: ASSPRGSGTEAF
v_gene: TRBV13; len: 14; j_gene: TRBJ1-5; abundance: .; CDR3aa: ASSLRTHRGNQPQH
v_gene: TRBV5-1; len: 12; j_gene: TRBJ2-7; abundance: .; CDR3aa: ASTTAGGLYEQY
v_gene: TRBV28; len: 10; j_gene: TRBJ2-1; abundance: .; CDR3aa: ASSLVGTQQF
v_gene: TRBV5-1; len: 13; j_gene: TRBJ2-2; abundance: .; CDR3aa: ASSPSGGFAGELF
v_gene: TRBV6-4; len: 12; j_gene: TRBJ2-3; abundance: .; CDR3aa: ASSPGLAPDTQY
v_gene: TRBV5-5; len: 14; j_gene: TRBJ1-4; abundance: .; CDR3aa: ASSNRTGLLNEKLF
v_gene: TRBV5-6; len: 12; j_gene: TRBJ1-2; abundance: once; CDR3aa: ASSFGTGNYGYT
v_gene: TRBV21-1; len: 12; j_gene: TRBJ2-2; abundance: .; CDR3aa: ASTDRVCSGELF
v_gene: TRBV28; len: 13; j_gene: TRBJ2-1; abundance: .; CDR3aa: ASSLGTSGYNEQF
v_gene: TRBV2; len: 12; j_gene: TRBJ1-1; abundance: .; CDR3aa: ASLSGAANTEAF
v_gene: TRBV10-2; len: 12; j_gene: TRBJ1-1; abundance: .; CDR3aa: ASSDDRGNTEAF
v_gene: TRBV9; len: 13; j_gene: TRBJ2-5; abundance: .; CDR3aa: ASSVVFRGQETQY
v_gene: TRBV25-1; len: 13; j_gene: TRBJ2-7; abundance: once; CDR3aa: ASSVDRGSSYEQY
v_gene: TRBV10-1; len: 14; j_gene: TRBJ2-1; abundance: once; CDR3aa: ASSQGTSGSYNEQF
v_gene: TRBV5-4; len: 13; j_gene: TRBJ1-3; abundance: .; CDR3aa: ASSSNRGVGNTIY
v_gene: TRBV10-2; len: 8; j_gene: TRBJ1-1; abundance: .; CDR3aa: ASIGREAF
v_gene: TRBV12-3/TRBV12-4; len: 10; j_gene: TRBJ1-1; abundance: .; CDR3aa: ASTQTPHSAF
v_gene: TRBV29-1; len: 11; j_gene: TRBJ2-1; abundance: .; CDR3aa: SVDGTGDNEQF
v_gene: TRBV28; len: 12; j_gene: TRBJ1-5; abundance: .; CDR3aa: ASSLGGALQPQH
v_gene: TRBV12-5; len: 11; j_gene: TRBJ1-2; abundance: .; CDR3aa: ASGLGTGYGYT
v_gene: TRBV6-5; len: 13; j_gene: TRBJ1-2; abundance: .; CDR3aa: ASIETPRTTGGYT
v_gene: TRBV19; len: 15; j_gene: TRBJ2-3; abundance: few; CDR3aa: ASSIYGWREFSDTQY
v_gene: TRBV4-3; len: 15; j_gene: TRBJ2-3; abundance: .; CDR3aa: ASSQRIAGIGTDTQY
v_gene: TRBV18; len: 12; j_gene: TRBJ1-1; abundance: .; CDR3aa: ASSGGQGRTEAF
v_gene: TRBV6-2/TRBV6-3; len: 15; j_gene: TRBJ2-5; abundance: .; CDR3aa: ASSYSTGTGEQETQY
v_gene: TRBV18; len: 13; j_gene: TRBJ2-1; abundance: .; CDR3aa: ASSQLAGAFDEQF
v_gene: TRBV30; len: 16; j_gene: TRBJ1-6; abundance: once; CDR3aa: AWSVGGTGTRINSPLH
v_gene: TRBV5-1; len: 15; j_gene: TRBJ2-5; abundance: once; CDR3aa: ASSLGDSGVGQETQY
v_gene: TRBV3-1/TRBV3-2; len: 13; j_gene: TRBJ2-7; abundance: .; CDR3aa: ASSQDRLSEDEQY
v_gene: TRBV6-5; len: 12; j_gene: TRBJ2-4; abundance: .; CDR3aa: ASSLRGAKNIQY
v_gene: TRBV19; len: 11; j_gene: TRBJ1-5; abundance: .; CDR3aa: ASTSQSAQPQH
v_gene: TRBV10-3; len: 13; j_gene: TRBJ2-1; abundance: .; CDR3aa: AIRGRGTAYNEQF
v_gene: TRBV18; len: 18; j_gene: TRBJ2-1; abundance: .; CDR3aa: ASSPLTSGRTGRYYNEQF
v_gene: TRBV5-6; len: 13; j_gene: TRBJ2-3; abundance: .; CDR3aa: ASSVSGVGTDTQY
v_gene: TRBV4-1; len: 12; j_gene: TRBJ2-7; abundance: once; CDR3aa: ASSQPGQTYEQY